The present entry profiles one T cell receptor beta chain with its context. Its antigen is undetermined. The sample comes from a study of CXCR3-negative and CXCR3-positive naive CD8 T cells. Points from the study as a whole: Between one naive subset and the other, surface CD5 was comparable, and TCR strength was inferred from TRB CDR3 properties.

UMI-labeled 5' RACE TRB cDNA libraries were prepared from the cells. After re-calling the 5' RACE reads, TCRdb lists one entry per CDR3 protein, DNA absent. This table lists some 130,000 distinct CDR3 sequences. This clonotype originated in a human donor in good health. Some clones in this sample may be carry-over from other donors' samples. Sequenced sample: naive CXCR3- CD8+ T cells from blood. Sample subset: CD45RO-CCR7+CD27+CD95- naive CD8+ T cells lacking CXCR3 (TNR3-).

CDR3 sequence: CASRPSGNGELFF. This chain joins TRBV12-3 or TRBV12-4 and TRBJ2-2. CDR3 length: 13 residues.